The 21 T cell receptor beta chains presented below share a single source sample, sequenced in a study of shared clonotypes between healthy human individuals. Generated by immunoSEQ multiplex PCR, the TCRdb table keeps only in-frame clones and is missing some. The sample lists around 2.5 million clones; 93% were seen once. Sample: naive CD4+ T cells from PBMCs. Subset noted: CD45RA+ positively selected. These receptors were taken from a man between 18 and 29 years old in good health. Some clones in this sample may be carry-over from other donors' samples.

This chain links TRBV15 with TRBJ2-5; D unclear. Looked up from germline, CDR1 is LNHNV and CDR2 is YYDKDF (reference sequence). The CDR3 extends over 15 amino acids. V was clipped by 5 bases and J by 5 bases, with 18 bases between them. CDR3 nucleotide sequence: TGTGCCACCAGCGGCTCCAGGTGGTCGTGGGAGACCCAGTACTTC. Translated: CATSGSRWSWETQYF.

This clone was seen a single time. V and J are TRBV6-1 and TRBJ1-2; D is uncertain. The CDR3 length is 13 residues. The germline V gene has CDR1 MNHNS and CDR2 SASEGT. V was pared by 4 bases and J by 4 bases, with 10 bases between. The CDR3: CASSGATAYGYTF. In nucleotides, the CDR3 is TGTGCCAGCAGTGGCGCTACAGCCTATGGCTACACCTTC.

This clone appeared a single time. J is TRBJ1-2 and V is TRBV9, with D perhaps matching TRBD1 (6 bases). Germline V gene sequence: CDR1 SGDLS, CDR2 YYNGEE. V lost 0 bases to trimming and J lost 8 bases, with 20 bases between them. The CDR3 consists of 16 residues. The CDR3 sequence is CASSVGTAGLLGGYTF. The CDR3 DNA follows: TGTGCCAGCAGCGTAGGGACAGCCGGGCTGTTGGGGGGCTACACCTTC.

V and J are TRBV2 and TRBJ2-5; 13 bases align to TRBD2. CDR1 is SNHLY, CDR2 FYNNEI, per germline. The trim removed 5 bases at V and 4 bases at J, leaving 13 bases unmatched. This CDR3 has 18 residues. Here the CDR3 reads CASSPPSFRLAGGETQYF. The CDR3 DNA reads TGTGCCAGCAGTCCTCCCTCTTTCCGACTAGCGGGAGGAGAGACCCAGTACTTC.

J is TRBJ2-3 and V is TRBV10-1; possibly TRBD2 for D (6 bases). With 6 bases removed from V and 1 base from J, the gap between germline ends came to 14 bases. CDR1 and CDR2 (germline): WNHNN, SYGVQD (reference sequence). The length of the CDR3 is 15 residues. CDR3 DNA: TGCGCCAGCAGAGCCGGGACTGACCGCACAGATACGCAGTATTTT. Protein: CASRAGTDRTDTQYF.

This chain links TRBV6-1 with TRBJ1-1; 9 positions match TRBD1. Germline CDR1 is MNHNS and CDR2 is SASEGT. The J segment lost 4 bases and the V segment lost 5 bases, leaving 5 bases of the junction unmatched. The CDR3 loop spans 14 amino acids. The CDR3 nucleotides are TGTGCCAGCAGTAGGACAGGGGTGGCCACTGAAGCTTTCTTT. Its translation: CASSRTGVATEAFF.

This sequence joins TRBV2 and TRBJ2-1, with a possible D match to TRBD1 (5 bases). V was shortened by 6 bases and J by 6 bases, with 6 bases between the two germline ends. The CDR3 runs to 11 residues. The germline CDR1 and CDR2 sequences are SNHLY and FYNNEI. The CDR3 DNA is TGTGCCAGCAGAGGGGTCAATGAGCAGTTCTTC. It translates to CASRGVNEQFF. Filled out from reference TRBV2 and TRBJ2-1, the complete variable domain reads EPEVTQTPSHQVTQMGQEVILRCVPISNHLYFYWYRQILGQKVEFLVSFYNNEISEKSEIFDDQFSVERPDGSNFTLKIRSTKLEDSAMYFCASRGVNEQFFGPGTRLTVL.

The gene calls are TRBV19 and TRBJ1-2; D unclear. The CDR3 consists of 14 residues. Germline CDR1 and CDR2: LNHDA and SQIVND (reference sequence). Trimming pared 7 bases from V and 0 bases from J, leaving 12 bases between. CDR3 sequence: CASKKGFSNYGYTF. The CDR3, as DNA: TGTGCCAGTAAAAAGGGCTTCTCTAACTATGGCTACACCTTC.

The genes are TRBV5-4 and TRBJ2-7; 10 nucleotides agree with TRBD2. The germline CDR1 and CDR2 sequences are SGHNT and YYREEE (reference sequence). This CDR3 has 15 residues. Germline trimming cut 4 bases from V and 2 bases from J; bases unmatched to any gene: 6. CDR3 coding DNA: TGTGCCAGCAGCCAAGCGGGAGGGCCCCCCTACGAGCAGTACTTC. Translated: CASSQAGGPPYEQYF. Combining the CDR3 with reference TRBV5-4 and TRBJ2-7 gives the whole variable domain ETGVTQSPTHLIKTRGQQVTLRCSSQSGHNTVSWYQQALGQGPQFIFQYYREEENGRGNFPPRFSGLQFPNYSSELNVNALELDDSALYLCASSQAGGPPYEQYFGPGTRLTVT.

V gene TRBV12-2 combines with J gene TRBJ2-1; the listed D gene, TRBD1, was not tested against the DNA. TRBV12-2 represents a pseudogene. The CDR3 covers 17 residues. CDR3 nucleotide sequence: TGTGCAAGTCGCCCTAAGCCTCCGGGACAGCTGGTTGGTGGGCAGTTCTTC. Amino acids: CASRPKPPGQLVGGQFF.

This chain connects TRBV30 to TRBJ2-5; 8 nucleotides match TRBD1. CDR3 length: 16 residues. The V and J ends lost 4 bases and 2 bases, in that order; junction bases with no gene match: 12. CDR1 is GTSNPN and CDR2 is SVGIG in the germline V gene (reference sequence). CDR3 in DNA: TGTGCCTGGACCTCCGGGACAGGTGCCACACAAGAGACCCAGTACTTC. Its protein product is CAWTSGTGATQETQYF. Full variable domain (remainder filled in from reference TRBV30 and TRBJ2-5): SQTIHQWPATLVQPVGSPLSLECTVEGTSNPNLYWYRQAAGRGLQLLFYSVGIGQISSEVPQNLSASRPQDRQFILSSKKLLLSDSGFYLCAWTSGTGATQETQYFGPGTRLLVL.

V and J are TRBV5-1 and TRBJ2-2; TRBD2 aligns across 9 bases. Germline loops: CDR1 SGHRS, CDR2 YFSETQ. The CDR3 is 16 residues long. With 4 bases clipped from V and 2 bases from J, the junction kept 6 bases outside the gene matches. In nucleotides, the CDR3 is TGCGCCAGCAGCCGCCTAGCGGGACGTAACACCGGGGAGCTGTTTTTT. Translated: CASSRLAGRNTGELFF.

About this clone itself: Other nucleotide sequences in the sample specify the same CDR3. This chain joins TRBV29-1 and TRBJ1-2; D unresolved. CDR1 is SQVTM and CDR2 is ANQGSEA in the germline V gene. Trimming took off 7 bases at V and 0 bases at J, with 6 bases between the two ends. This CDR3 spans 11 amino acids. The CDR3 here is CSAGTNYGYTF. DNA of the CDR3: TGCAGCGCGGGTACTAACTATGGCTACACCTTC.

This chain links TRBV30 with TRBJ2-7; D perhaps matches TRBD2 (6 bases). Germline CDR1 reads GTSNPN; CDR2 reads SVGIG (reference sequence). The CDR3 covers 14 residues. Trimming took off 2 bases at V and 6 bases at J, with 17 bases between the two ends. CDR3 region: CAWSPGTPGGEQYF. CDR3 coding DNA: TGTGCCTGGAGTCCCGGGACTCCCGGGGGCGAGCAGTACTTC. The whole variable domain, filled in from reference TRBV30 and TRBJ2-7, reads SQTIHQWPATLVQPVGSPLSLECTVEGTSNPNLYWYRQAAGRGLQLLFYSVGIGQISSEVPQNLSASRPQDRQFILSSKKLLLSDSGFYLCAWSPGTPGGEQYFGPGTRLTVT.

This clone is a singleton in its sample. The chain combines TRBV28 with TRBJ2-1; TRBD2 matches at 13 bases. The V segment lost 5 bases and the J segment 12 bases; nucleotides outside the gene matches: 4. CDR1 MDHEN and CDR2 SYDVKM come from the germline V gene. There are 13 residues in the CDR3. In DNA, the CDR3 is TGTGCCAGCAGTCTGGGACTAGCGGGAACGCAGTTCTTC. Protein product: CASSLGLAGTQFF.

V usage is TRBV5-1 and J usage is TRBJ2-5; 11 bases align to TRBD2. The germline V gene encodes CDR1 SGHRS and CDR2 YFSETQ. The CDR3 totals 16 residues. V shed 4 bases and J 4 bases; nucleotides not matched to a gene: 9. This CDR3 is CASSPTPSGRTETQYF. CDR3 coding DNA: TGCGCCAGCAGCCCAACCCCTAGCGGGAGGACAGAGACCCAGTACTTC.

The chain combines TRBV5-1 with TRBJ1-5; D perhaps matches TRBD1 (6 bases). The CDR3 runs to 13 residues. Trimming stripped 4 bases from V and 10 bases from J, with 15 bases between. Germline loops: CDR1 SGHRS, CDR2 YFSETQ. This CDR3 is CASSKGRGEPQHF. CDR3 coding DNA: TGCGCCAGCAGCAAAGGCAGGGGTGAACCCCAGCATTTT.

In nucleotides, the CDR3 is TGTGCCATCCGTCAGGGGGGCAATCAGCCCCAGCATTTT. This encodes CAIRQGGNQPQHF. J is TRBJ1-5 and V is TRBV28, with TRBD1 matching over 7 bases. The germline gives CDR1 MDHEN, CDR2 SYDVKM. After removal of 10 bases from V and 2 bases from J, the junction contained 5 bases not matched to a gene. This CDR3 comprises 13 residues.

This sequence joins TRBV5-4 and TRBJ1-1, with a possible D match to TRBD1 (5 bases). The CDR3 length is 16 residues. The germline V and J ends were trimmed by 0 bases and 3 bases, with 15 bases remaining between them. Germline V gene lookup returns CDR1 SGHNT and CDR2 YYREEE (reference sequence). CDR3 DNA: TGTGCCAGCAGCTTGGGAAACAGGCGCGGAGACACTGAAGCTTTCTTT. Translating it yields CASSLGNRRGDTEAFF.

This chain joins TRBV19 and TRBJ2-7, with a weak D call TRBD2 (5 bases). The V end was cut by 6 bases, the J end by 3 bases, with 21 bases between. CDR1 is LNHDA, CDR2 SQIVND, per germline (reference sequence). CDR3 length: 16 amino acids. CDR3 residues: CASSLRETGAGYEQYF. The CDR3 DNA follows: TGTGCCAGTAGCCTAAGGGAGACCGGAGCAGGCTACGAGCAGTACTTC.

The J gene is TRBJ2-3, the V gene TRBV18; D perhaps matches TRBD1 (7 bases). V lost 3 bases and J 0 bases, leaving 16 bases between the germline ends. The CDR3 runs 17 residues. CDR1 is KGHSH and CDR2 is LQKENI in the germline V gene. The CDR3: CASSPSGGTVSTDTQYF. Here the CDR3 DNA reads TGTGCCAGCTCACCTTCCGGCGGGACAGTTAGCACAGATACGCAGTATTTT.